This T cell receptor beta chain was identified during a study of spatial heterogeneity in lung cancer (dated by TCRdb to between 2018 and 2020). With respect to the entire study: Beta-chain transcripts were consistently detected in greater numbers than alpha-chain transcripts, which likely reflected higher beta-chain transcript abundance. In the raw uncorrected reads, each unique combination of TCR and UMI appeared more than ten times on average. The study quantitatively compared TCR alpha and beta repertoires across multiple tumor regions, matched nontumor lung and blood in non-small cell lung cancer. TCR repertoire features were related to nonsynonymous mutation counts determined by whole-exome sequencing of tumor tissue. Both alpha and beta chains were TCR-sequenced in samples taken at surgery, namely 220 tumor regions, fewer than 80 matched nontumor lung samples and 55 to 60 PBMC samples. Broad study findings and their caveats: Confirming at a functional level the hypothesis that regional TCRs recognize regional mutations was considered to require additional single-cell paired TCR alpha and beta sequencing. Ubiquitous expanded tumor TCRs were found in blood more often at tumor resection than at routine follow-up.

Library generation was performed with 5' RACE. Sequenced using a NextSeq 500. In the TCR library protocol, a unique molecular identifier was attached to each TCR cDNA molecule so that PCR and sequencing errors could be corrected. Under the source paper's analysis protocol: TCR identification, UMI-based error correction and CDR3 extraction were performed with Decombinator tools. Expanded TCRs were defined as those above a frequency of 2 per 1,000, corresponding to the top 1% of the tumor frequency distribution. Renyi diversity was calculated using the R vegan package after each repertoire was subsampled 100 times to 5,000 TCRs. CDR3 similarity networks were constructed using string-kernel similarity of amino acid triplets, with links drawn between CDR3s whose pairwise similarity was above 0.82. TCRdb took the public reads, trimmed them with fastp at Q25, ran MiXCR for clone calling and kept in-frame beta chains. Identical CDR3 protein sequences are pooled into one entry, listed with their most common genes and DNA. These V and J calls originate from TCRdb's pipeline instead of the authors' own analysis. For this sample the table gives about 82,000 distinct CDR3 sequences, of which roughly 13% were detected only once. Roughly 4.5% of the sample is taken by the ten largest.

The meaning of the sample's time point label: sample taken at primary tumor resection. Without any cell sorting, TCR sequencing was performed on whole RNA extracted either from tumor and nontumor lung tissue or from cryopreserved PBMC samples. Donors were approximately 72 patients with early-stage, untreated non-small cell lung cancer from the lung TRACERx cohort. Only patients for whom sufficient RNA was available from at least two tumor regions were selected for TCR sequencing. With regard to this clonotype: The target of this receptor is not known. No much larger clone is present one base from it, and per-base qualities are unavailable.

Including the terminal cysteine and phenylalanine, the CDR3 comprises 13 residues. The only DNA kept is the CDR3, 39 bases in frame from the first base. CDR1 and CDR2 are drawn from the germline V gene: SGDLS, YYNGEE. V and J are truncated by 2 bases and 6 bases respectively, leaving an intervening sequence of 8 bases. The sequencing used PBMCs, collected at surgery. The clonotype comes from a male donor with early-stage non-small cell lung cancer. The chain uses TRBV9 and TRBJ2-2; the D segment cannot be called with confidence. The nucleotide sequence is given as TGTGCCAGCAGCGTCGGCGGCCCCGGGGAGCTGTTTTTT. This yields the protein CASSVGGPGELFF.